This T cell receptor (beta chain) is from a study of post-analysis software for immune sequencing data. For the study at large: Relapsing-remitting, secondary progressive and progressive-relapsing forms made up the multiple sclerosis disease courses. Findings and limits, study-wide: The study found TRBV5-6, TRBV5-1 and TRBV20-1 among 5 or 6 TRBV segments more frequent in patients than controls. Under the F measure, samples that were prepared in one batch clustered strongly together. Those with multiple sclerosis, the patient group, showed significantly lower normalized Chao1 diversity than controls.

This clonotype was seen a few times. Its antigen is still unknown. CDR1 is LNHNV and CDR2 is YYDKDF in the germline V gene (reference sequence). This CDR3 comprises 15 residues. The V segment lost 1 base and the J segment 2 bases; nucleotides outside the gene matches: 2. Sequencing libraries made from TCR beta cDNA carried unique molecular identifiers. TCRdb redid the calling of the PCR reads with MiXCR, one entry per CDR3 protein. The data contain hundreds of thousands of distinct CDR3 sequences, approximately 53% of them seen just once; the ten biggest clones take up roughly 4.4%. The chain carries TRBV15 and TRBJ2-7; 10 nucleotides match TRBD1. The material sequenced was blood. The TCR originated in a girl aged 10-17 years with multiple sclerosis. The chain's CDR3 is CATSRGQGATYEQYF. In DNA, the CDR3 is TGTGCCACCAGCAGAGGACAGGGGGCTACCTACGAGCAGTACTTC.